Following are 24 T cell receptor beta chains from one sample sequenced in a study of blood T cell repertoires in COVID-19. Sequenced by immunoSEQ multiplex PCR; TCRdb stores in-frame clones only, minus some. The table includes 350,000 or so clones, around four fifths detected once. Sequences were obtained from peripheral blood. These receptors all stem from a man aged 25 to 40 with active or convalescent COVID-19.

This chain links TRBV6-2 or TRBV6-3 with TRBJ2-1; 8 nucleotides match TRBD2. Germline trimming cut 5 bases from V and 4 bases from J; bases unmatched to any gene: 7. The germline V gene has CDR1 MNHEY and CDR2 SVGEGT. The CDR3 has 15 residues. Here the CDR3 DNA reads TGTGCCAGCAGTCCCCGGGCGGGGGGATACAATGAGCAGTTCTTC. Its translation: CASSPRAGGYNEQFF.

The CDR3 sequence is CATSRGGRGTAFSTDTQYF. In DNA, the CDR3 is TGTGCCACCAGCAGAGGAGGCAGGGGGACTGCCTTTAGCACAGATACGCAGTATTTT. The rearrangement links TRBV15 to TRBJ2-3, with D tentatively TRBD1 (7 bases). This CDR3 is built from 19 residues. Germline V gene sequence: CDR1 LNHNV, CDR2 YYDKDF (reference sequence). V was clipped by 1 base and J by 0 bases, with 20 bases between them. The whole variable domain, filled in from reference TRBV15 and TRBJ2-3, reads DAMVIQNPRYQVTQFGKPVTLSCSQTLNHNVMYWYQQKSSQAPKLLFHYYDKDFNNEADTPDNFQSRRPNTSFCFLDIRSPGLGDTAMYLCATSRGGRGTAFSTDTQYFGPGTRLTVL.

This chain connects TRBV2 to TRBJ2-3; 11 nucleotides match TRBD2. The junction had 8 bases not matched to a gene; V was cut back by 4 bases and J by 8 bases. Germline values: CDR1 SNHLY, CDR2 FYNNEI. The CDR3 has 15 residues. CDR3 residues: CASSAPSGGLGTQYF. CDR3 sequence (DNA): TGTGCCAGCAGTGCACCTAGCGGGGGGCTAGGTACGCAGTATTTT.

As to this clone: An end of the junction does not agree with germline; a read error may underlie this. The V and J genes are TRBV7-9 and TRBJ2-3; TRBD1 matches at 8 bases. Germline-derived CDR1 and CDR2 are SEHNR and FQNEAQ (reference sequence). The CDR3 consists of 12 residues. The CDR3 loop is CASRQGARTKHF. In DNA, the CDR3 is TGTGCCAGCAGGCAGGGGGCCAGGACTAAACATTTT.

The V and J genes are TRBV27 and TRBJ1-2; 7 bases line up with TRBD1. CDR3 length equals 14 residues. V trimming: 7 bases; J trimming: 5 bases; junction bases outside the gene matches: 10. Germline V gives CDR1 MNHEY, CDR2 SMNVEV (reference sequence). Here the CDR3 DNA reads TGTGCCAGCACAGGACAGGCCGCCGGGTATGGCTACACCTTC. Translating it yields CASTGQAAGYGYTF.

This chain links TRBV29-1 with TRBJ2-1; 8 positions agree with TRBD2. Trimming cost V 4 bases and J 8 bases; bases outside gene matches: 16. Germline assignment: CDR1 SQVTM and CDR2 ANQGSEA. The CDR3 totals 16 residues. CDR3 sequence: CSVVPSPGGPSDEQFF. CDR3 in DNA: TGCAGCGTTGTTCCGTCTCCGGGAGGGCCAAGTGATGAGCAGTTCTTC.

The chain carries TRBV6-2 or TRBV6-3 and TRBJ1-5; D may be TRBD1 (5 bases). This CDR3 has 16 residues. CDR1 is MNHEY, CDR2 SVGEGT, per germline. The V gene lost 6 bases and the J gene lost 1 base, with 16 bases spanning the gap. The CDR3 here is CASSPWGESSNQPQHF. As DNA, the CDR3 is TGTGCCAGCAGCCCATGGGGGGAGTCGAGCAATCAGCCCCAGCATTTT.

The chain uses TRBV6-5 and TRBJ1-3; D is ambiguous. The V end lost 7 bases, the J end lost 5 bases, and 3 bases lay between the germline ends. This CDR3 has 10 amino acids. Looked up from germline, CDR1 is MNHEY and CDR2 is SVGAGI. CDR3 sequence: CASTRNTIYF. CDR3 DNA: TGTGCCAGCACCAGAAACACCATATATTTT.

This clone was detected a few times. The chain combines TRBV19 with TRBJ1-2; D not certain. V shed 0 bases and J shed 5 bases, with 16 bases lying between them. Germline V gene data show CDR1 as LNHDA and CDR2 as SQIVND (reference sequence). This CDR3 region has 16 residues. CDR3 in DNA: TGTGCCAGTAGTATAGATCAACCCGCAGGATCGTATGGCTACACCTTC. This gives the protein CASSIDQPAGSYGYTF.

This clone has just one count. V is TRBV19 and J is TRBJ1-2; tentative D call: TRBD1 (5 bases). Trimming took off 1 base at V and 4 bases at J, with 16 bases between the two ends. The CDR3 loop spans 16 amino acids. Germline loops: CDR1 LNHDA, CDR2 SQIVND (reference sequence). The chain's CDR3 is CASSIGLWTRFYGYTF. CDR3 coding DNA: TGTGCCAGTAGTATAGGTCTGTGGACACGATTCTATGGCTACACCTTC.

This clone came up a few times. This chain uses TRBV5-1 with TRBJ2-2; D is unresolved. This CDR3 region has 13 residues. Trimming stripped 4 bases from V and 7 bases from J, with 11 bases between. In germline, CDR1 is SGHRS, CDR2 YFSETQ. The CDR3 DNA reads TGCGCCAGCAGCCCATCGTCAGGCGGGGAGCTGTTTTTT. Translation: CASSPSSGGELFF.

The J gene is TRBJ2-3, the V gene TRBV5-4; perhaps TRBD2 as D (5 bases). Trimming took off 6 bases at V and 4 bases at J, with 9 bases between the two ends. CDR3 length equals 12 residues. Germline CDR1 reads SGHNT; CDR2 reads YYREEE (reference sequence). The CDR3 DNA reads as TGTGCCAGCAACGGGATTCCAGATACGCAGTATTTT. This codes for CASNGIPDTQYF.

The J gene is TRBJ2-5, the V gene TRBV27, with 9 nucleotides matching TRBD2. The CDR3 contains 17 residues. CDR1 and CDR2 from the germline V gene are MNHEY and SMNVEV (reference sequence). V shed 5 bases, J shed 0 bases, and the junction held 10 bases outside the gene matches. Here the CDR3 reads CASSGDSAGGYQETQYF. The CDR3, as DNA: TGTGCCAGCAGTGGGGATTCAGCGGGGGGATACCAAGAGACCCAGTACTTC.

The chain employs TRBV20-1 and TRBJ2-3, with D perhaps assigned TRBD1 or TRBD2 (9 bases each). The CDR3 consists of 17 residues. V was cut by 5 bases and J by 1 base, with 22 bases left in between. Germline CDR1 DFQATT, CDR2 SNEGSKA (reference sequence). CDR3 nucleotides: TGCAGTGCTGGTGGACAGGGGAAGCGGGGGGGCACAGATACGCAGTATTTT. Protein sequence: CSAGGQGKRGGTDTQYF.

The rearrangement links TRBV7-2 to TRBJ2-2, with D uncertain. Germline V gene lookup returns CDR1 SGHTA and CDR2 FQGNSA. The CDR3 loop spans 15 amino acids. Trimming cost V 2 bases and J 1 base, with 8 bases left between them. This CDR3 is CASSLLSENTGELFF. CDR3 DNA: TGTGCCAGCAGCTTATTGTCAGAGAACACCGGGGAGCTGTTTTTT.

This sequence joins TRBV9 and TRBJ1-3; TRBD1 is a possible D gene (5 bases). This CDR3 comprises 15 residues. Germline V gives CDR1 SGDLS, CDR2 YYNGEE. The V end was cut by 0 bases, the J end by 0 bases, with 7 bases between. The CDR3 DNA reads TGTGCCAGCAGCGTAGGGGGCAGCTCTGGAAACACCATATATTTT. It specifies CASSVGGSSGNTIYF.

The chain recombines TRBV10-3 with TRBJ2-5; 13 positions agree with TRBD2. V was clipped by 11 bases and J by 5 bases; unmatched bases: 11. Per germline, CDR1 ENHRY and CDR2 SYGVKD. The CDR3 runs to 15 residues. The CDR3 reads CASTPTSGGEETQYF. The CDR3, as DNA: TGTGCCTCCACCCCCACTAGCGGGGGGGAGGAGACCCAGTACTTC.

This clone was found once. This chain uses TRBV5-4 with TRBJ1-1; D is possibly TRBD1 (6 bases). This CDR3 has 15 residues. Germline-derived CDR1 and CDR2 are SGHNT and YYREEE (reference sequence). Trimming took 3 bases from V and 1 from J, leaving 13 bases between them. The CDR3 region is CASSWDTKKNTEAFF. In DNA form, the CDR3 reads TGTGCCAGCAGCTGGGACACAAAAAAGAACACTGAAGCTTTCTTT.

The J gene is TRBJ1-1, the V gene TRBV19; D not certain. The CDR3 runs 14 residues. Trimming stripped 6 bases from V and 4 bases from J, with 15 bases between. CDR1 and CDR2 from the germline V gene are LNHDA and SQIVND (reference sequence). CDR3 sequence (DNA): TGTGCCAGTAGAAATCCCCCGGTGTCCACTGAAGCTTTCTTT. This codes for CASRNPPVSTEAFF.

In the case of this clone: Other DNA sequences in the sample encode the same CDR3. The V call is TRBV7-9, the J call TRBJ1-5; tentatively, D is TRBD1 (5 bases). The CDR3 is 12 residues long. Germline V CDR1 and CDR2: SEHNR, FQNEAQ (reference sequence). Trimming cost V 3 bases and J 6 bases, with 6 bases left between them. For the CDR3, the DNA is TGTGCCAGCAGCTTGGGGGGTCAGCCCCAGCATTTT. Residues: CASSLGGQPQHF.

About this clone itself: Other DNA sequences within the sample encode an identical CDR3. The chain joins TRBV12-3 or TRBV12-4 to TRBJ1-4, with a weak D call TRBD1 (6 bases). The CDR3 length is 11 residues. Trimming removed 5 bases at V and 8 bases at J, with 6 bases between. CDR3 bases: TGTGCCAGCAGTCAGGGGGAAAAACTGTTTTTT. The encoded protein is CASSQGEKLFF.

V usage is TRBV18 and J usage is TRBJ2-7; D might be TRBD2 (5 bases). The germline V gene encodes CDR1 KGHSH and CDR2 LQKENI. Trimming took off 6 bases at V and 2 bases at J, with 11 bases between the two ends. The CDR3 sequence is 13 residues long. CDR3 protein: CASSGQRAYEQYF. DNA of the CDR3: TGTGCCAGCTCTGGGCAGAGGGCCTACGAGCAGTACTTC. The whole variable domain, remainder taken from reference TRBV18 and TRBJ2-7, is NAGVMQNPRHLVRRRGQEARLRCSPMKGHSHVYWYRQLPEEGLKFMVYLQKENIIDESGMPKERFSAEFPKEGPSILRIQQVVRGDSAAYFCASSGQRAYEQYFGPGTRLTVT.

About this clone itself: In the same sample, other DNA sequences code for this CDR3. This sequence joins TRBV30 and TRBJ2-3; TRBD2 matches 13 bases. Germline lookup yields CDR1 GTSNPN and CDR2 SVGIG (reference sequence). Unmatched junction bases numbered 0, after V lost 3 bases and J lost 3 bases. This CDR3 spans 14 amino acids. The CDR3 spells CAWRLAGGTDTQYF. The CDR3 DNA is TGTGCCTGGAGACTAGCGGGGGGGACAGATACGCAGTATTTT. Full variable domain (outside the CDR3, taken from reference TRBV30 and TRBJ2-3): SQTIHQWPATLVQPVGSPLSLECTVEGTSNPNLYWYRQAAGRGLQLLFYSVGIGQISSEVPQNLSASRPQDRQFILSSKKLLLSDSGFYLCAWRLAGGTDTQYFGPGTRLTVL.

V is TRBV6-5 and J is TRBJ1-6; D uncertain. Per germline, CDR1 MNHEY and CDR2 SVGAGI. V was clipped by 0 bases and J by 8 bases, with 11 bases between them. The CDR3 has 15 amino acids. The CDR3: CASSYSTPRYSPLHF. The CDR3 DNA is TGTGCCAGCAGTTACTCGACACCCCGCTATTCACCCCTCCACTTT.